This T cell receptor beta chain was retrieved from a study of Ad26.COV2.S vaccination and SARS-CoV-2 variants. The study, taken as a whole, reports: Among vaccine recipients, spike-specific TCR breadth exceeded that of placebo recipients.

The length of the CDR3 is 11 residues. CDR1 is KGHSH and CDR2 is LQKENI in the germline V gene. Trimming removed 2 bases at V and 4 bases at J, with 1 base between. Treatment defined: around 19 received Ad26.COV2.S at low or high dose, single or two shots; about 5 received placebo; per-sample allocation not given. At day 63 after the first vaccine or placebo injection, samples were drawn. Data came from immunoSEQ multiplex PCR; TCRdb stores just in-frame clones and leaves some out. The profile shows approximately 400,000 clones, around four fifths of them singletons. In its sample, this clone was seen a few times. Its antigen remains unidentified. Other DNA sequences of this sample code for an identical CDR3.

The receptor's source is a person between 18 and 65 years old who received the Ad26.COV2.S COVID-19 vaccine or a placebo. The chain couples TRBV18 to TRBJ2-3; D gene unclear. This sample comprised peripheral blood, obtained in a trial of Ad26.COV2.S vaccine versus placebo. The CDR3 loop is CASSPADTQYF. As DNA, the CDR3 is TGTGCCAGCTCACCAGCAGATACGCAGTATTTT.